This TCR beta chain appears in the sequencing data of a study of kidney transplant recipient with SARS-CoV-2 infection. This CDR3 is built from 13 residues. The V and J ends lost 2 bases and 7 bases, in that order; junction bases with no gene match: 5. Germline CDR1 reads SNHLY; CDR2 reads FYNNEI. This clonotype was picked up many times. Using its own MiXCR run on the reads, TCRdb lists one record per CDR3 protein. In the table there are 200,000 to 300,000 distinct CDR3 sequences, under 30% of which are singletons. This receptor was taken from a young adult male patient who had COVID-19 and was a kidney transplant recipient. The graft donor may have given rise to some T cells. The sample in question was a blood sample, obtained at baseline and on roughly day 110 from a kidney transplant recipient. The chain carries TRBV2 and TRBJ2-7; 7 nucleotides match TRBD1. CDR3 in amino acids: CASSELLQGEQYF. As DNA, the CDR3 is TGTGCCAGCAGTGAATTGTTACAGGGGGAGCAGTACTTC.